Following are 10 T cell receptor beta chains from one sample sequenced in a study of blood T cell repertoires in COVID-19. Here immunoSEQ multiplex PCR was the method, and the copy in TCRdb shows in-frame clones only, minus some. There are 210,000 or so clones in the sample; 83% occur only once, and 2.5% to 3% lies in the top ten. Sample: peripheral blood. The receptors originated from a man in his fifties or sixties with active or convalescent COVID-19.

The chain employs TRBV5-5 and TRBJ1-1, with TRBD1 matching 7 bases. CDR3 size: 14 residues. In germline, CDR1 is SGHKS, CDR2 YYEKEE (reference sequence). The ends lost 3 bases at V and 4 bases at J; junction bases unmatched: 6. The CDR3 region is CASSSTGAFTEAFF. CDR3 nucleotide sequence: TGTGCCAGCAGCTCTACAGGGGCTTTCACTGAAGCTTTCTTT.

The chain is built from TRBV28 and TRBJ1-1; weak D call: TRBD1 (5 bases). CDR3 length: 17 residues. Germline values: CDR1 MDHEN, CDR2 SYDVKM. The V end lost 5 bases, the J end lost 0 bases, and 19 bases lay between the germline ends. The CDR3 DNA follows: TGTGCCAGCAGTCAGTGGAGGGGCACCTACATGAACACTGAAGCTTTCTTT. Its protein is CASSQWRGTYMNTEAFF.

Details on this clone: A junction end diverges from the germline sequence, so it may reflect a read error. The chain has TRBV6-2 or TRBV6-3 and TRBJ1-2; no firm D call. Germline lookup yields CDR1 MNHEY and CDR2 SVGEGT. This CDR3 spans 12 amino acids. The CDR3 DNA is TGTGCCAGCAGTCTTAGAAACTTTGGCTACACCTTC. It specifies CASSLRNFGYTF.

This clone was counted a few times. The chain combines TRBV5-4 with TRBJ2-3, with D unclear. CDR1 SGHNT and CDR2 YYREEE come from the germline V gene (reference sequence). The CDR3 loop spans 14 amino acids. The V end was cut by 4 bases, the J end by 4 bases, with 13 bases between. The CDR3, as DNA: TGTGCCAGCAGCCCCGAAGGTAGCCCAGATACGCAGTATTTT. It yields the protein CASSPEGSPDTQYF.

The V and J genes are TRBV2 and TRBJ1-2; D gene uncertain. Trimming took 1 base from V and 3 from J, leaving 9 bases between them. CDR3 size: 14 residues. Germline V lookup: CDR1 SNHLY, CDR2 FYNNEI. CDR3 nucleotides: TGTGCCAGCAGTGAAGGGCGCGGGGACTATGGCTACACCTTC. Encoded protein: CASSEGRGDYGYTF.

The V and J genes are TRBV29-1 and TRBJ2-5, with TRBD2 as a possible D gene (7 bases). CDR1 SQVTM and CDR2 ANQGSEA come from the germline V gene. This CDR3 spans 12 amino acids. Trimming shortened V by 4 bases and J by 7 bases, and 13 bases separated the two germline ends. CDR3 in DNA: TGCAGCGTTGGGGGGGGCCAGGGGACCCAGTACTTC. This codes for CSVGGGQGTQYF.

In the case of this clone: The germline gene is not matched at one end of the junction; a read error may be the cause. The rearrangement joins TRBV7-7 to TRBJ2-2, with TRBD2 matching over 7 bases. The CDR3 is 16 amino acids. CDR1 is SSHAT, CDR2 FNYEAQ, per germline (reference sequence). Written as DNA, the CDR3 is TGTGCTAGCAGCTCCGGACTAGAGTTAAATACCGGGGAGCTGTTTTTT. This codes for CASSSGLELNTGELFF.

CDR3: CASSYTSGGELFF. Here the CDR3 DNA reads TGTGCCAGCAGCTACACCTCGGGCGGGGAGCTGTTTTTT. This chain uses TRBV9 with TRBJ2-2, with D hard to call. Germline CDR1 and CDR2: SGDLS and YYNGEE. Trimming removed 4 bases from V and 7 bases from J, with 11 bases in between. This CDR3 has 13 amino acids.

This chain connects TRBV29-1 to TRBJ1-1; D ambiguous. The V end was cut by 4 bases, the J end by 5 bases, with 11 bases between. The CDR3 contains 12 residues. CDR1 SQVTM and CDR2 ANQGSEA come from the germline V gene. CDR3 bases: TGCAGCGTTGGAGGGAGGCAGACTGAAGCTTTCTTT. This translates into CSVGGRQTEAFF.

This chain joins TRBV5-6 and TRBJ1-2, with 7 bases matching TRBD1. The V gene's germline CDR1 is SGHDT and CDR2 YYEEEE. This CDR3 is 15 amino acids long. The junction had 5 bases not matched to a gene; V was cut back by 1 base and J by 2 bases. CDR3 protein: CASSLTPGGNYGYTF. The CDR3 nucleotides are TGTGCCAGCAGCTTGACGCCAGGGGGAAACTATGGCTACACCTTC. Complete variable domain (other parts from reference TRBV5-6 and TRBJ1-2): DAGVTQSPTHLIKTRGQQVTLRCSPKSGHDTVSWYQQALGQGPQFIFQYYEEEERQRGNFPDRFSGHQFPNYSSELNVNALLLGDSALYLCASSLTPGGNYGYTFGSGTRLTVV.